Listed below are T cell receptor beta chains from one sample, sequenced in a study of tumor T cells in aggressive B-cell lymphoma. Assay: immunoSEQ multiplex PCR; the TCRdb copy retains only in-frame clones and omits some. The table lists about 7,900 clones, approximately 80% of them singletons. Material: tumor tissue. Every receptor here comes from an adult with diffuse large B cell lymphoma. Each CDR3 is given without its conserved first and last residue.

J gene: TRBJ2-7; V gene: TRBV5-1; CDR3 protein: ASSSAGTGDEQY
J gene: TRBJ2-5; V gene: TRBV27; CDR3 protein: ASSLLPYTTQY
J gene: TRBJ2-5; V gene: TRBV6-6; CDR3 protein: ASSYTSGTGMETQY
J gene: TRBJ1-2; V gene: TRBV7-9; CDR3 protein: ASSLLPRGYT
J gene: TRBJ2-3; V gene: TRBV29-1; CDR3 protein: SVELATDTQY
J gene: TRBJ2-7; V gene: TRBV9; CDR3 protein: ASSVEDTPYEQY
J gene: TRBJ2-1; V gene: TRBV7-2; CDR3 protein: ASSLAGTSGTLSSYNEQF
J gene: TRBJ1-2; V gene: TRBV13; CDR3 protein: ASSAGGTGFFGGYT
J gene: TRBJ1-1; V gene: TRBV29-1; CDR3 protein: SYRGFDTEAF
J gene: TRBJ1-6; V gene: TRBV7-8; CDR3 protein: ASSSGQGEKERWSSYNSPLH
J gene: TRBJ2-1; V gene: TRBV7-3; CDR3 protein: ASSSGTGGRDEQF
J gene: TRBJ2-7; V gene: TRBV7-2; CDR3 protein: ASSTGAGGYEQY
J gene: TRBJ1-2; V gene: TRBV7-2; CDR3 protein: ASSLSTGSNYGYT
J gene: TRBJ2-7; V gene: TRBV10-3; CDR3 protein: AINGQGTYEQY
J gene: TRBJ2-3; V gene: TRBV10-1; CDR3 protein: ASSESIAGSRDTQY
J gene: TRBJ1-5; V gene: TRBV20-1; CDR3 protein: SARASGPQH
J gene: TRBJ1-2; V gene: TRBV5-6; CDR3 protein: ASSPGGGVGYT
J gene: TRBJ2-2; V gene: TRBV9; CDR3 protein: ASSSRVGATGELF
J gene: TRBJ2-3; V gene: TRBV7-8; CDR3 protein: ASSPGTSGMITDTQY
J gene: TRBJ1-2; V gene: TRBV15; CDR3 protein: ATSYATGFYGYT
J gene: TRBJ2-1; V gene: TRBV30; CDR3 protein: AWSGGLANYNEQF
J gene: TRBJ1-5; V gene: TRBV4-1; CDR3 protein: ASSQANEAGQPQH
J gene: TRBJ2-5; V gene: TRBV19; CDR3 protein: ASSIGREETQY
J gene: TRBJ2-1; V gene: TRBV6-1; CDR3 protein: ASTIGQSSEQF
J gene: TRBJ1-1; V gene: TRBV7-8; CDR3 protein: ASSLGGRGDTEAF
J gene: TRBJ2-1; V gene: TRBV27; CDR3 protein: ASSSRWDSHEQF
J gene: TRBJ1-5; V gene: TRBV19; CDR3 protein: ASSIAGSGGNQPQH
J gene: TRBJ2-3; V gene: TRBV7-3; CDR3 protein: ASSRWETSGRKLADTQY
J gene: TRBJ2-7; V gene: TRBV19; CDR3 protein: ASSGQASSYEQY
J gene: TRBJ2-1; V gene: TRBV27; CDR3 protein: ASRSYNEQF
J gene: TRBJ1-2; V gene: TRBV7-9; CDR3 protein: ASSSGQGNGYT
J gene: TRBJ1-2; V gene: TRBV9; CDR3 protein: ASNVAWGDYGYT
J gene: TRBJ2-7; V gene: TRBV4-1; CDR3 protein: ASSHPGTSGSYEQY
J gene: TRBJ2-1; V gene: TRBV28; CDR3 protein: ASVGARNEQF
J gene: TRBJ2-7; V gene: TRBV29-1; CDR3 protein: SVVGTGVSYEQY
J gene: TRBJ2-5; V gene: TRBV21-1; CDR3 protein: ASSKREGQRGFQETQY
J gene: TRBJ2-1; V gene: TRBV25-1; CDR3 protein: ASGYRGYNEQF
J gene: TRBJ2-1; V gene: TRBV30; CDR3 protein: AWGQGGINEQF
J gene: TRBJ2-6; V gene: TRBV19; CDR3 protein: ASSISLSGANVLT
J gene: TRBJ1-2; V gene: TRBV7-6; CDR3 protein: ASSFTRSGDYT
J gene: TRBJ2-7; V gene: TRBV19; CDR3 protein: ASTPVYYEQY
J gene: TRBJ2-2; V gene: TRBV7-3; CDR3 protein: ASSWGQTTGELF
J gene: TRBJ2-3; V gene: TRBV7-3; CDR3 protein: ASSYDRITDTQY
J gene: TRBJ1-2; V gene: TRBV5-6; CDR3 protein: ASSLQGIYGYT
J gene: TRBJ2-1; V gene: TRBV11-2; CDR3 protein: ANRSQGGRGGSSYNEQF
J gene: TRBJ1-1; V gene: TRBV4-1; CDR3 protein: ASSPETGWLTEAF
J gene: TRBJ2-1; V gene: TRBV7-8; CDR3 protein: ASSLAGAGGGRKQF
J gene: TRBJ1-4; V gene: TRBV7-3; CDR3 protein: ASSLDRADEKLF
J gene: TRBJ1-2; V gene: TRBV6-4; CDR3 protein: ASSGLRGYGYT
J gene: TRBJ1-5; V gene: TRBV2; CDR3 protein: ASSPRGGKHQPQH